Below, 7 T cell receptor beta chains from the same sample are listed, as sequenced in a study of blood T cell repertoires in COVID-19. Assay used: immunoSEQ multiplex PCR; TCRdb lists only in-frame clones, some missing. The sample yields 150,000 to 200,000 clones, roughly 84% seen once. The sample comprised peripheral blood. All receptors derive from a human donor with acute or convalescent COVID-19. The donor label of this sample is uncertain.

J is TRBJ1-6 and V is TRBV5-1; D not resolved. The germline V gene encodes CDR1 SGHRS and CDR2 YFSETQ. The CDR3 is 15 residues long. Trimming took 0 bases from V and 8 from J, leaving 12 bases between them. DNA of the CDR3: TGCGCCAGCAGCTTGGGCAGGCACACAGATTCACCCCTCCACTTT. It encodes CASSLGRHTDSPLHF. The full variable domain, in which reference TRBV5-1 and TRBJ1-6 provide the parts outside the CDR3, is KAGVTQTPRYLIKTRGQQVTLSCSPISGHRSVSWYQQTPGQGLQFLFEYFSETQRNKGNFPGRFSGRQFSNSRSEMNVSTLELGDSALYLCASSLGRHTDSPLHFGNGTRLTVT.

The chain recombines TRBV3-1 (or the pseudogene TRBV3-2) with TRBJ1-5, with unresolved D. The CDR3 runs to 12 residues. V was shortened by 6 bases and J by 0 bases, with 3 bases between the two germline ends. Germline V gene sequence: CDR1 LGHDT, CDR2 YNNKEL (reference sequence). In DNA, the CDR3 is TGTGCCAGCAGTAATAGCAATCAGCCCCAGCATTTT. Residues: CASSNSNQPQHF.

The CDR3 sequence: CASSMGQGFPSGKNIQYF. In nucleotides, the CDR3 is TGTGCCAGTAGTATGGGACAGGGATTTCCTTCGGGCAAAAACATTCAGTACTTC. The rearrangement uses TRBV19 and TRBJ2-4; TRBD1 matches at 9 bases. The CDR3 runs 18 residues. In germline, CDR1 is LNHDA, CDR2 SQIVND (reference sequence). J gave up 3 bases and V 3 bases, and 12 bases lay outside the gene matches.

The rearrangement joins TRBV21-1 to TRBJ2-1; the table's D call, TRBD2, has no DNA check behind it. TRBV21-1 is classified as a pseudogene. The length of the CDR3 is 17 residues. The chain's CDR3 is CASRRRSRVPLGDEQFF. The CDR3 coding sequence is TGTGCCAGCAGAAGACGTAGTCGGGTTCCCCTCGGGGATGAGCAGTTCTTC.

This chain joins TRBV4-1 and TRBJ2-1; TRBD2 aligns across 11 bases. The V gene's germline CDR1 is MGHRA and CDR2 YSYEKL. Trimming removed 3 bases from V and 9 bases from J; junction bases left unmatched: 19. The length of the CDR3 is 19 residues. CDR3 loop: CASSQVPTLASGGIVEQFF. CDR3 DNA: TGCGCCAGCAGCCAGGTCCCCACCCTGGCTAGCGGGGGGATAGTTGAGCAGTTCTTC.

The CDR3 region is CASMGGERIVYGYTF. The CDR3 nucleotides are TGTGCCAGCATGGGGGGGGAGAGGATAGTGTATGGCTACACCTTC. The gene calls are TRBV2 and TRBJ1-2, with a weak D call TRBD1 (5 bases). With 7 bases removed from V and 5 bases from J, the gap between germline ends came to 20 bases. This CDR3 spans 15 amino acids. Looked up from germline, CDR1 is SNHLY and CDR2 is FYNNEI.

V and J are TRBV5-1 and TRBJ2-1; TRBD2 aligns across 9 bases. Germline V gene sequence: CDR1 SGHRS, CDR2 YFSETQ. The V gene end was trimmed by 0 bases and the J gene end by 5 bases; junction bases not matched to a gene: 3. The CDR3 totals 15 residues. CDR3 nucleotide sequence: TGCGCCAGCAGCTTGGTGGCGGGGGGGAACAATGAGCAGTTCTTC. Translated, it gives CASSLVAGGNNEQFF.